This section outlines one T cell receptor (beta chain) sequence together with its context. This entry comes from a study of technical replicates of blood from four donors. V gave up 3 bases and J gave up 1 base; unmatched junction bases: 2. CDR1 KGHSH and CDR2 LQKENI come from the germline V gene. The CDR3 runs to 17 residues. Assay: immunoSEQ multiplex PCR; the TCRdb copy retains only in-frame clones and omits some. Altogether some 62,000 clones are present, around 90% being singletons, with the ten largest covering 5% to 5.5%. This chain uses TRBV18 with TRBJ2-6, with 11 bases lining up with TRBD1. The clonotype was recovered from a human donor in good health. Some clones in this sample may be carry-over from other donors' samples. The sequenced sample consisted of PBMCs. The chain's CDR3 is CASSPGTGGSGANVLTF. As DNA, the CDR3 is TGTGCCAGCTCACCGGGGACAGGGGGTTCTGGGGCCAACGTCCTGACTTTC. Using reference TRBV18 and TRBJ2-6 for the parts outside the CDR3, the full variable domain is NAGVMQNPRHLVRRRGQEARLRCSPMKGHSHVYWYRQLPEEGLKFMVYLQKENIIDESGMPKERFSAEFPKEGPSILRIQQVVRGDSAAYFCASSPGTGGSGANVLTFGAGSRLTVL.